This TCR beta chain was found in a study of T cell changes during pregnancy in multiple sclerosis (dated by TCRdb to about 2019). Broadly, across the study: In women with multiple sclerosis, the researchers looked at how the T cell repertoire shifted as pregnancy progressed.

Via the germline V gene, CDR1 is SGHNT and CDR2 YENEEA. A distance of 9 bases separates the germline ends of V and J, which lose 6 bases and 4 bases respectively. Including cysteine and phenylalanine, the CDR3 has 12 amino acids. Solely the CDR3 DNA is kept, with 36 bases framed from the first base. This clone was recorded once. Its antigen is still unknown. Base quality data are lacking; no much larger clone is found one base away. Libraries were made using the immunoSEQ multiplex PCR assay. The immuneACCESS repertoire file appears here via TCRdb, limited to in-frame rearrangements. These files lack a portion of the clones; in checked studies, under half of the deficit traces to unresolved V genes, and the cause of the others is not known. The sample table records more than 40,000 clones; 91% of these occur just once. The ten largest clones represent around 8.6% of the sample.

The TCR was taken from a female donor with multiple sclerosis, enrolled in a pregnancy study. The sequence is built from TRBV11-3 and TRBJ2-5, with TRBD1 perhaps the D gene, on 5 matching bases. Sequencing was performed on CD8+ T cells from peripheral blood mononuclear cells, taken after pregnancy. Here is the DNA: TGTGCCAGCAGTAAGGGGTCAGAGACCCAGTACTTC. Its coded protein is CASSKGSETQYF.